The next 8 T cell receptor beta chains were all read from a single sample in a study of T cell clones after liver transplantation. Clones were read by immunoSEQ multiplex PCR, and TCRdb kept only the in-frame ones, dropping some. Among 31,000 or so clones, over 85% were seen once, and the ten largest hold roughly 26%. Sequenced here: CD8+ T cells from blood, sampled 12 months after liver transplant. Receptors were obtained from a human patient who received a liver transplant. Some of the T cells may derive from the graft donor.

The chain links TRBV27 to TRBJ2-7; TRBD2 aligns across 8 bases. After removal of 0 bases from V and 4 bases from J, the junction contained 11 bases not matched to a gene. CDR3 size: 17 residues. Looked up from germline, CDR1 is MNHEY and CDR2 is SMNVEV (reference sequence). Here the CDR3 reads CASSLSASGRRGYEQYF. In nucleotides, the CDR3 is TGTGCCAGCAGTTTATCGGCAAGCGGGAGAAGAGGATACGAGCAGTACTTC.

The rearrangement joins TRBV5-1 to TRBJ2-1; 13 bases map to TRBD2. Trimming at V came to 4 bases and at J to 4 bases, leaving 2 bases not matched to a gene. The CDR3 runs 15 residues. Per the germline V gene, CDR1 is SGHRS and CDR2 is YFSETQ. CDR3 residues: CASSGTSGEYNEQFF. The CDR3 coding sequence is TGCGCCAGCAGCGGGACTAGCGGGGAATACAATGAGCAGTTCTTC.

The rearrangement joins TRBV29-1 to TRBJ2-1; D gene unclear. Trimming took 3 bases from V and 2 from J, leaving 5 bases between them. Germline V lookup: CDR1 SQVTM, CDR2 ANQGSEA. The CDR3 extends over 12 amino acids. CDR3 bases: TGCAGCGTTGAGACCACCTACAATGAGCAGTTCTTC. Protein: CSVETTYNEQFF.

The chain is built from TRBV11-2 and TRBJ2-4; possibly TRBD2 for D (5 bases). V lost 5 bases and J lost 4, with 15 bases in between. CDR1 is SGHAT and CDR2 is FQNNGV in the germline V gene. The CDR3 loop spans 15 amino acids. CDR3: CASSVGFGGKNIQYF. CDR3 in DNA: TGTGCCAGCAGCGTAGGCTTTGGCGGGAAAAACATTCAGTACTTC.

The chain joins TRBV5-6 to TRBJ2-3; D is uncertain. The CDR3 loop spans 13 amino acids. Trimming removed 0 bases from V and 0 bases from J, with 2 bases in between. Germline V gene sequence: CDR1 SGHDT, CDR2 YYEEEE. The CDR3 region has the DNA TGTGCCAGCAGCTTGGGAAGCACAGATACGCAGTATTTT. This encodes CASSLGSTDTQYF.

The rearrangement uses TRBV9 and TRBJ2-6, with TRBD1 identical over 9 bases. The V gene's germline CDR1 is SGDLS and CDR2 YYNGEE. This CDR3 region has 18 residues. Unmatched junction bases numbered 8, after V lost 3 bases and J lost 1 base. CDR3 DNA: TGTGCCAGCAGCGCACAGGGGGCGCCAGGGTCTGGGGCCAACGTCCTGACTTTC. Translated, it gives CASSAQGAPGSGANVLTF.

This chain connects TRBV6-5 to TRBJ1-2; tentative D call: TRBD1 (5 bases). Germline V gene lookup returns CDR1 MNHEY and CDR2 SVGAGI. The CDR3 loop spans 14 amino acids. V was pared by 8 bases and J by 3 bases, with 16 bases between. Written as DNA, the CDR3 is TGTGCCAGCCGGGACTCTCACGGGGACTATGGCTACACCTTC. It translates to CASRDSHGDYGYTF.

This clone was detected only once. The chain recombines TRBV28 with TRBJ1-4, with a weak D call TRBD1 (6 bases). The CDR3 is 14 amino acids. Germline lookup yields CDR1 MDHEN and CDR2 SYDVKM. V lost 5 bases, J lost 8 bases, and 15 bases lay in between. The CDR3 DNA follows: TGTGCCAGCAGTGTACAGGGCTGGGAGGAAAAACTGTTTTTT. Translation: CASSVQGWEEKLFF.